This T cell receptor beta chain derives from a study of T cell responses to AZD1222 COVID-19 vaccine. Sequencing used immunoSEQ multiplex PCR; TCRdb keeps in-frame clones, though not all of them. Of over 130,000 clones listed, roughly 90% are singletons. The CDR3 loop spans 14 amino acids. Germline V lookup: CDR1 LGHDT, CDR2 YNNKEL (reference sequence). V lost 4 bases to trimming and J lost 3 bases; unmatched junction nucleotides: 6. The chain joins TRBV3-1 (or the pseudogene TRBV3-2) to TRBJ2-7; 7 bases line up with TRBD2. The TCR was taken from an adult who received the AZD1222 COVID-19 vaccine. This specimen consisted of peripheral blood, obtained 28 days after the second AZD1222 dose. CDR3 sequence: CASSPSSSGYEQYF. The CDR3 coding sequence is TGTGCCAGCAGCCCGTCCTCTAGCGGCTACGAGCAGTACTTC.